What follows are 18 T cell receptor beta chains derived from one specimen sequenced in a study of cytomegalovirus exposure and HLA in healthy donors. PCR involved 60 Vbeta and 13 Jbeta primers. Sequenced by immunoSEQ multiplex PCR; TCRdb stores in-frame clones only, minus some. The table includes 120,000 or so clones, 65% to 80% detected once. Input material: PBMCs. These receptors were collected from a man younger than 40 in good health and CMV-seronegative.

The chain joins TRBV7-3 to TRBJ2-3; 12 positions agree with TRBD2. The CDR3 extends over 16 amino acids. The germline V gene encodes CDR1 SGHTA and CDR2 FQGTGA. The J segment lost 4 bases and the V segment lost 4 bases, leaving 6 bases of the junction unmatched. CDR3 nucleotide sequence: TGTGCCAGCAGCTCACTAGCGGGGGGAGTTTCAGATACGCAGTATTTT. This encodes CASSSLAGGVSDTQYF.

This clone has only a few counts. The CDR3 sequence is CAWSPGTHLSYEQYF. The CDR3 DNA follows: TGTGCCTGGAGTCCTGGGACACACCTCTCCTACGAGCAGTACTTC. This rearrangement joins TRBV30 to TRBJ2-7, with a possible D match to TRBD1 (6 bases). Per the germline V gene, CDR1 is GTSNPN and CDR2 is SVGIG (reference sequence). The CDR3 covers 15 residues. V was pared by 2 bases and J by 0 bases, with 14 bases between.

The chain uses TRBV7-8 and TRBJ2-1, with D possibly TRBD1 on 6 matching bases. CDR3 length: 17 residues. Germline V gives CDR1 SGHVS, CDR2 FQNEAQ. Trimming left V 4 bases short and J 3 bases short, with 19 bases between. In DNA form, the CDR3 reads TGTGCCAGCAGCTCACCCCCCGGTTCAGGGGTCTACAATGAGCAGTTCTTC. This codes for CASSSPPGSGVYNEQFF.

This sequence joins TRBV4-1 and TRBJ2-7, with D uncertain. The CDR3 covers 13 residues. Germline lookup yields CDR1 MGHRA and CDR2 YSYEKL. Between the trimmed V and J ends, which lost 1 base and 3 bases, there was a span of 7 bases. The CDR3 loop is CASSQGRFYEQYF. CDR3 nucleotide sequence: TGCGCCAGCAGCCAAGGGCGGTTCTACGAGCAGTACTTC.

The V and J genes are TRBV5-1 and TRBJ2-5; TRBD2 is a possible D gene (6 bases). Germline V CDR1 and CDR2: SGHRS, YFSETQ. The CDR3 covers 13 residues. Trimming removed 4 bases from V and 1 base from J, with 8 bases in between. The CDR3 protein is CASSGGLQETQYF. CDR3 in DNA: TGCGCCAGCAGCGGGGGACTCCAAGAGACCCAGTACTTC.

This chain links TRBV18 with TRBJ2-3; a possible D gene is TRBD2 (6 bases). Germline lookup yields CDR1 KGHSH and CDR2 LQKENI. The CDR3 spans 14 residues. Trimming cost V 2 bases and J 0 bases, with 6 bases left between them. The CDR3 DNA sequence: TGTGCCAGCTCACCAGGGGGGAGCACAGATACGCAGTATTTT. It specifies CASSPGGSTDTQYF. The variable domain in full, completed from reference TRBV18 and TRBJ2-3, reads NAGVMQNPRHLVRRRGQEARLRCSPMKGHSHVYWYRQLPEEGLKFMVYLQKENIIDESGMPKERFSAEFPKEGPSILRIQQVVRGDSAAYFCASSPGGSTDTQYFGPGTRLTVL.

This rearrangement joins TRBV10-3 to TRBJ2-5; 7 bases agree with TRBD2. Germline CDR1 and CDR2: ENHRY and SYGVKD. The CDR3 length is 13 residues. After removal of 10 bases from V and 5 bases from J, the junction contained 10 bases not matched to a gene. CDR3 DNA: TGTGCCACCCGAGAGGGAGGGTTGGAGACCCAGTACTTC. It encodes CATREGGLETQYF.

This clone was observed a few times. For the CDR3, the DNA is TGTGCCAGCAGTGAGGGGGAGGCTGGGGCCAACGTCCTGACTTTC. It specifies CASSEGEAGANVLTF. The V call is TRBV6-1, the J call TRBJ2-6; a weak D match, TRBD2 (6 bases). Trimming pared 3 bases from V and 2 bases from J, leaving 8 bases between. CDR3 length: 15 residues. CDR1 is MNHNS and CDR2 is SASEGT in the germline V gene.

This chain uses TRBV15 with TRBJ2-3; 9 bases match TRBD2. CDR1 and CDR2 (germline): LNHNV, YYDKDF (reference sequence). CDR3 size: 18 residues. J was trimmed by 2 bases and V by 5 bases; bases with no gene match: 14. DNA of the CDR3: TGTGCCACCAGCTCCATCGGGCAGCGGGGGGCATTCACAGATACGCAGTATTTT. Its protein product is CATSSIGQRGAFTDTQYF.

This chain joins TRBV5-1 and TRBJ2-1; D might be TRBD2 (7 bases). Germline CDR1 is SGHRS and CDR2 is YFSETQ. CDR3 length: 21 residues. The V end was cut by 3 bases, the J end by 5 bases, with 33 bases between. The CDR3, as DNA: TGCGCCAGCAGCTCCCGGGGAGGGGGGGCAGGGCCCACACCTATTGACAATGAGCAGTTCTTC. Translation: CASSSRGGGAGPTPIDNEQFF.

The V gene is TRBV18, the J gene TRBJ1-1, with a tentative D call TRBD1 (6 bases). Germline CDR1 reads KGHSH; CDR2 reads LQKENI. The CDR3 totals 15 residues. The V end was cut by 2 bases, the J end by 5 bases, with 15 bases between. This CDR3 reads CASSPWRGLETEAFF. In DNA form, the CDR3 reads TGTGCCAGCTCACCATGGCGGGGGCTAGAAACTGAAGCTTTCTTT.

The chain joins TRBV30 to TRBJ2-3, with 7 bases aligning to TRBD2. Germline V gives CDR1 GTSNPN, CDR2 SVGIG (reference sequence). This CDR3 contains 14 residues. V trimming: 1 base; J trimming: 6 bases; junction bases outside the gene matches: 7. CDR3 protein: CAWSAGGRGDTQYF. The CDR3 coding sequence is TGTGCCTGGAGTGCCGGGGGGAGGGGTGATACGCAGTATTTT.

This clone was recorded a few times. The V and J genes are TRBV7-8 and TRBJ2-1; tentatively, D is TRBD2 (5 bases). The CDR3 extends over 15 amino acids. Germline lookup yields CDR1 SGHVS and CDR2 FQNEAQ. V was cut by 1 base and J by 7 bases, with 14 bases left in between. CDR3 sequence reads: CASSLVVGVGNEQFF. The CDR3, as DNA: TGTGCCAGCAGCTTAGTGGTCGGGGTGGGTAATGAGCAGTTCTTC.

This clone was seen only a few times. The V gene is TRBV7-2, the J gene TRBJ2-7, with a possible D match to TRBD1 (5 bases). The CDR3 loop spans 15 amino acids. From germline, CDR1 is SGHTA and CDR2 FQGNSA. The V end lost 1 base, the J end lost 1 base, and 11 bases lay between the germline ends. CDR3 protein: CASSLDPGMSYEQYF. The CDR3 DNA reads TGTGCCAGCAGCTTAGACCCAGGGATGTCCTACGAGCAGTACTTC.

J is TRBJ2-5 and V is TRBV5-1, with 8 bases lining up with TRBD1. The CDR3 is 15 amino acids. Germline CDR1 and CDR2: SGHRS and YFSETQ. J gave up 5 bases and V 6 bases, and 12 bases lay outside the gene matches. The CDR3 DNA reads as TGCGCCAGCACCTCTTCGACAGGGGCGACGGAGACCCAGTACTTC. It specifies CASTSSTGATETQYF.

This chain links TRBV11-3 with TRBJ2-2; D gene ambiguous. Trimming took 5 bases from V and 2 from J, leaving 3 bases between them. The CDR3 is 12 amino acids. Germline V gene data show CDR1 as SGHNT and CDR2 as YENEEA. CDR3 sequence: CASSLNTGELFF. The CDR3 DNA sequence: TGTGCCAGCAGCCTAAACACCGGGGAGCTGTTTTTT.

The chain recombines TRBV29-1 with TRBJ2-7; 10 bases match TRBD2. The CDR3 runs to 13 residues. Germline CDR1 SQVTM, CDR2 ANQGSEA. V shed 5 bases and J 4 bases; nucleotides not matched to a gene: 5. This CDR3 is CSVKLLAGYEQYF. The CDR3, as DNA: TGCAGCGTTAAATTACTAGCGGGATACGAGCAGTACTTC.

This chain joins TRBV4-1 and TRBJ1-5; maybe TRBD1 (6 bases). Looked up from germline, CDR1 is MGHRA and CDR2 is YSYEKL. Deletions cut 0 bases from V and 3 bases from J, with 24 bases between. The length of the CDR3 is 20 residues. The CDR3 sequence: CASSQEDGGASFGINQPQHF. DNA of the CDR3: TGCGCCAGCAGCCAAGAAGATGGGGGCGCCTCCTTCGGGATCAATCAGCCCCAGCATTTT.